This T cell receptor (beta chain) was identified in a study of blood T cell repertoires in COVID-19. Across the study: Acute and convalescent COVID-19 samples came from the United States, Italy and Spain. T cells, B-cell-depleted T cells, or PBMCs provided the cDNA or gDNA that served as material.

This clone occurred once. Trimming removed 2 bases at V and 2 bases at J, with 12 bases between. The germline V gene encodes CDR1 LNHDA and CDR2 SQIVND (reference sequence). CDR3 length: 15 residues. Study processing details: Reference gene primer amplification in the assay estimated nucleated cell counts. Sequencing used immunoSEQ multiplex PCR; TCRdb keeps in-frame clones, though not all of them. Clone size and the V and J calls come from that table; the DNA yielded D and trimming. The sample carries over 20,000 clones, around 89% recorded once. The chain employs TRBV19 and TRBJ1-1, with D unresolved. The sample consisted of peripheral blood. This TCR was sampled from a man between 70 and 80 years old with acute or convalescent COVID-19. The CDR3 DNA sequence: TGTGCCAGTAGTATAATCGGGGTCCTAAACACTGAAGCTTTCTTT. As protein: CASSIIGVLNTEAFF.